Presented here are 22 T cell receptor beta chains from one specimen sequenced in a study of cytomegalovirus exposure and HLA in healthy donors. Use of 60 Vbeta and 13 Jbeta primers characterized the PCR. Sequencing was performed with immunoSEQ multiplex PCR; in TCRdb, only in-frame clones are kept and a portion is missing. The sample contains 190,000 or so clones, more than 80% of which appear only once. Material for sequencing was PBMCs. The receptors derive from a boy younger than 18 in good health and CMV-seronegative.

The V call is TRBV7-8, the J call TRBJ2-3; TRBD1 aligns across 8 bases. CDR1 and CDR2 (germline): SGHVS, FQNEAQ. Unmatched junction bases numbered 11, after V lost 1 base and J lost 2 bases. This CDR3 has 18 amino acids. Here the CDR3 reads CASSLDTDRAIFTDTQYF. The CDR3 DNA reads TGTGCCAGCAGCTTAGATACGGACAGGGCCATTTTCACAGATACGCAGTATTTT.

This chain uses TRBV11-2 with TRBJ2-5; possible D gene TRBD2, 6 bases. The CDR3 totals 18 residues. V dropped 5 bases and J dropped 3 bases, with 25 bases sitting between them. Germline CDR1 and CDR2: SGHAT and FQNNGV. CDR3 coding DNA: TGTGCCAGCAGCATAAAGAGTAGGAGGGGAGTTCCGAAAGAGACCCAGTACTTC. It is translated as CASSIKSRRGVPKETQYF.

The chain carries TRBV9 and TRBJ2-3; TRBD1 might be the D (6 bases). The CDR3 runs 14 residues. The germline V and J ends were trimmed by 4 bases and 5 bases, with 14 bases remaining between them. Germline V gene data show CDR1 as SGDLS and CDR2 as YYNGEE. The DNA for the CDR3 is TGTGCCAGCAGCTCCGCGGACAGTGGAGATACGCAGTATTTT. Protein product: CASSSADSGDTQYF. The full variable domain, with the rest looked up from reference TRBV9 and TRBJ2-3, is DSGVTQTPKHLITATGQRVTLRCSPRSGDLSVYWYQQSLDQGLQFLIQYYNGEERAKGNILERFSAQQFPDLHSELNLSSLELGDSALYFCASSSADSGDTQYFGPGTRLTVL.

The rearrangement joins TRBV28 to TRBJ1-5, with 10 bases identical to TRBD1. Germline V lookup: CDR1 MDHEN, CDR2 SYDVKM. Losses at the gene ends were 6 bases for V and 4 bases for J; bases not matched to a gene: 6. The CDR3 covers 15 residues. The CDR3 DNA reads TGTGCCAGCAGGGGGACAGGGGTCGTTAATCAGCCCCAGCATTTT. Its protein is CASRGTGVVNQPQHF.

This clone was counted between two and nine times. The rearrangement joins TRBV5-5 to TRBJ2-4; TRBD1 aligns across 9 bases. CDR1 is SGHKS and CDR2 is YYEKEE in the germline V gene (reference sequence). Trimming cost V 5 bases and J 8 bases; bases outside gene matches: 8. This CDR3 is built from 14 residues. As DNA, the CDR3 is TGTGCCAGCAGTTCCGGGACAGGGAGGGACATTCAGTACTTC. Protein product: CASSSGTGRDIQYF.

This clone appeared once. The rearrangement links TRBV27 to TRBJ1-2, with 7 bases that match TRBD1. Germline trimming cut 2 bases from V and 2 bases from J; bases unmatched to any gene: 8. Germline CDR1 MNHEY, CDR2 SMNVEV (reference sequence). The CDR3 loop spans 16 amino acids. CDR3 protein: CASSLPRTGINYGYTF. CDR3 DNA sequence: TGTGCCAGCAGTTTACCCCGGACAGGTATCAACTATGGCTACACCTTC.

This clone was counted only a few times. V usage is TRBV5-4 and J usage is TRBJ1-2, with unresolved D. The V gene lost 3 bases and the J gene lost 1 base, with 7 bases spanning the gap. The germline V gene has CDR1 SGHNT and CDR2 YYREEE (reference sequence). CDR3 size: 13 residues. DNA of the CDR3: TGTGCCAGCAGCTGGACTGATAACTATGGCTACACCTTC. The encoded protein is CASSWTDNYGYTF.

The genes are TRBV27 and TRBJ2-7, with TRBD1 as a possible D gene (6 bases). Germline V gives CDR1 MNHEY, CDR2 SMNVEV (reference sequence). V dropped 5 bases and J dropped 3 bases, with 17 bases sitting between them. The CDR3 is 15 amino acids. The CDR3 DNA is TGTGCCAGCAGTCCGCTAACGCCAGGGGACTACGAGCAGTACTTC. The encoded protein is CASSPLTPGDYEQYF.

The chain joins TRBV18 to TRBJ1-2; perhaps TRBD1 as D (5 bases). Germline V gene sequence: CDR1 KGHSH, CDR2 LQKENI. The V gene lost 4 bases and the J gene lost 7 bases, with 10 bases spanning the gap. The CDR3 spans 12 residues. The CDR3, as DNA: TGTGCCAGCTCACGAGGGGAGGCTGGCTACACCTTC. Translated: CASSRGEAGYTF.

This chain uses TRBV6-6 with TRBJ1-3; a weak D match, TRBD1 (5 bases). CDR1 and CDR2 (germline): MNHNY, SVGAGI (reference sequence). The CDR3 runs 15 residues. V gave up 7 bases and J gave up 0 bases, with 13 bases separating them. CDR3: CASIVRVSSGNTIYF. DNA of the CDR3: TGTGCCAGCATAGTCAGGGTGAGCTCTGGAAACACCATATATTTT.

The V call is TRBV18, the J call TRBJ2-7, with D possibly being TRBD2 (6 bases). CDR3 length: 15 residues. With 1 base removed from V and 2 bases from J, the gap between germline ends came to 12 bases. Germline values: CDR1 KGHSH, CDR2 LQKENI. CDR3 protein: CASSPQSGAAYEQYF. Written as DNA, the CDR3 is TGTGCCAGCTCACCACAGTCGGGAGCGGCCTACGAGCAGTACTTC.

This chain links TRBV6-1 with TRBJ1-2, with 7 bases matching TRBD1. J was trimmed by 6 bases and V by 6 bases; bases with no gene match: 4. Germline V gene sequence: CDR1 MNHNS, CDR2 SASEGT. The CDR3 extends over 12 amino acids. The CDR3 protein is CASSETGDGYTF. In nucleotides, the CDR3 is TGTGCCAGCAGCGAAACAGGGGATGGCTACACCTTC.

This chain uses TRBV6-5 with TRBJ2-7; perhaps TRBD2 as D (6 bases). Germline assignment: CDR1 MNHEY and CDR2 SVGAGI. The CDR3 covers 15 residues. Between the trimmed V and J ends, which lost 6 bases and 3 bases, there was a span of 18 bases. The CDR3 spells CASSPGGAEDYEQYF. In DNA form, the CDR3 reads TGTGCCAGCAGCCCCGGGGGAGCGGAGGACTACGAGCAGTACTTC.

This chain joins TRBV18 and TRBJ1-1; tentatively, D is TRBD1 (5 bases). The CDR3 has 14 residues. Per germline, CDR1 KGHSH and CDR2 LQKENI. The V gene lost 6 bases and the J gene lost 2 bases, with 13 bases spanning the gap. The CDR3 protein is CASSESWGNTEAFF. The DNA for the CDR3 is TGTGCCAGCTCCGAGTCGTGGGGCAACACTGAAGCTTTCTTT.

The sample holds one count of this clone. This CDR3 is CASSVTVNYGYTF. In DNA form, the CDR3 reads TGTGCCAGCAGTGTGACAGTTAACTATGGCTACACCTTC. The rearrangement uses TRBV27 and TRBJ1-2; D may be TRBD1 (5 bases). V lost 5 bases to trimming and J lost 1 base, with 8 bases between them. The CDR3 loop spans 13 amino acids. The germline V gene encodes CDR1 MNHEY and CDR2 SMNVEV (reference sequence).

This clone was detected once. V is TRBV5-6 and J is TRBJ1-1; 8 bases fit TRBD1. This CDR3 contains 18 residues. V shed 0 bases and J 0 bases; nucleotides not matched to a gene: 10. Germline loops: CDR1 SGHDT, CDR2 YYEEEE. CDR3 coding DNA: TGTGCCAGCAGCTTGGGAATCTGGGACAGGTTCATGAACACTGAAGCTTTCTTT. Its translation: CASSLGIWDRFMNTEAFF.

The chain carries TRBV5-6 and TRBJ2-7, with TRBD2 matching 9 bases. The CDR3 sequence is 16 residues long. Germline CDR1 SGHDT, CDR2 YYEEEE. V was pared by 2 bases and J by 2 bases, with 8 bases of the junction left unmatched. CDR3 region: CASSFTISGRTYEQYF. CDR3 coding DNA: TGTGCCAGCAGCTTTACAATTAGCGGGAGAACCTACGAGCAGTACTTC.

The J gene is TRBJ1-1, the V gene TRBV5-1, with D tentatively TRBD1 (6 bases). Trimming pared 4 bases from V and 2 bases from J, leaving 12 bases between. The CDR3 loop spans 14 amino acids. Germline loops: CDR1 SGHRS, CDR2 YFSETQ. The CDR3: CASSARDINTEAFF. CDR3 nucleotides: TGCGCCAGCAGCGCTCGGGACATCAACACTGAAGCTTTCTTT.

The V and J genes are TRBV30 and TRBJ2-5; the match to TRBD1 covers 10 bases. The germline CDR1 and CDR2 sequences are GTSNPN and SVGIG (reference sequence). This CDR3 spans 15 amino acids. V was pared by 2 bases and J by 4 bases, with 7 bases of the junction left unmatched. The CDR3 DNA reads as TGTGCCTGGAGTAATGGGGGACAGGGGCCAGAGACCCAGTACTTC. Translated: CAWSNGGQGPETQYF.

Worth noting for this clone: The junction shows a germline mismatch at one end, possibly a read error. The chain couples TRBV7-9 to TRBJ2-3; weak D call: TRBD2 (5 bases). The CDR3 consists of 14 residues. CDR1 and CDR2 from the germline V gene are SEHNR and FQNEAQ (reference sequence). This CDR3 is CSSSFSLATDTQYF. Written as DNA, the CDR3 is TGTTCCAGCAGCTTTTCCCTAGCCACAGATACGCAGTATTTT.

The DNA for the CDR3 is TGTGCCAGCAGCTCCCCCTCTCCGTCACTGGGCTACACCTTC. Translation: CASSSPSPSLGYTF. V gene TRBV7-3 combines with J gene TRBJ1-2, with no clear D. This CDR3 comprises 14 residues. CDR1 SGHTA and CDR2 FQGTGA come from the germline V gene. The ends were cut back, 4 bases at V and 8 bases at J, with 17 bases in the middle.

V gene TRBV9 combines with J gene TRBJ2-7, with 11 bases that match TRBD2. Germline V lookup: CDR1 SGDLS, CDR2 YYNGEE. The V segment lost 1 base and the J segment 2 bases; nucleotides outside the gene matches: 2. This CDR3 region has 15 residues. DNA of the CDR3: TGTGCCAGCAGCGTAACTAGCGGGGGAACCTACGAGCAGTACTTC. Translated, it gives CASSVTSGGTYEQYF.